The clone carrying this TCR beta chain is a singleton in its sample. Antigen specificity is unknown. The sample comes from a study of cytomegalovirus exposure and HLA in healthy donors. At the level of the study: In an earlier analysis, approximately 120 million unique TCR beta sequences were found from 150 million to 200 million T cells. The study's findings and limits: TRBV6-2, TRBV6-3 and other indistinguishable V segments were excluded. There were a few CMV-associated chains whose specificity for CMV antigens was confirmed in vitro. Most of the TCR beta V segments (in an earlier analysis) were productive either about 87% or about 30% of the time.

The germline CDR1 and CDR2 sequences are SGDLS and YYNGEE. Unmatched junction bases numbered 13, after V lost 3 bases and J lost 0 bases. The CDR3 has 20 residues. The study ran its PCR with 60 Vbeta and 13 Jbeta primers. The table came from immunoSEQ multiplex PCR; TCRdb's copy has only in-frame clones and leaves some out. The data show 70,000 to 95,000 clones, 70% to 80% seen once. Material for sequencing was PBMCs. The chain combines TRBV9 with TRBJ2-6, with 9 bases matching TRBD1. This TCR derives from a human donor in good health. CDR3 in amino acids: CASSEPPWDRASSGANVLTF. The CDR3 region has the DNA TGTGCCAGCAGCGAACCCCCTTGGGACAGGGCTAGCTCTGGGGCCAACGTCCTGACTTTC.